A single sample is the source of the 10 T cell receptor beta chains below, sequenced in a study of graft-versus-host responses after intestinal transplantation. These TCRs' antigens remain unknown. Libraries were prepared by immunoSEQ multiplex PCR; TCRdb keeps only in-frame clonotypes and omits some of them. The sample records about 88,000 clones, about 94% being singletons. Here the sequenced sample was unstimulated CD4+ T cells sorted from spleen or lymph node cells, taken before transplant. These TCRs come from a human donor who was the organ donor for an intestinal transplant.

The genes are TRBV5-5 and TRBJ1-2; D is ambiguous. The CDR3 totals 13 residues. V shed 0 bases and J shed 5 bases, with 8 bases lying between them. Germline CDR1 is SGHKS and CDR2 is YYEKEE (reference sequence). The CDR3 reads CASSLEVKYGYTF. Written as DNA, the CDR3 is TGTGCCAGCAGCTTGGAGGTTAAGTATGGCTACACCTTC.

The chain links TRBV6-6 to TRBJ1-1; D perhaps matches TRBD1 (5 bases). The germline V gene has CDR1 MNHNY and CDR2 SVGAGI (reference sequence). CDR3 length: 14 amino acids. V lost 6 bases to trimming and J lost 1 base, with 12 bases between them. CDR3 protein: CASRTGTANTEAFF. The CDR3 DNA sequence: TGTGCCAGCAGGACCGGGACGGCGAACACTGAAGCTTTCTTT.

The chain joins TRBV28 to TRBJ2-5; a possible D gene is TRBD1 (6 bases). Trimming removed 2 bases at V and 3 bases at J, with 22 bases between. This CDR3 is 18 amino acids long. Germline lookup yields CDR1 MDHEN and CDR2 SYDVKM. The CDR3 loop is CASSLVLSVVGDKETQYF. The CDR3 DNA is TGTGCCAGCAGTTTAGTTTTATCGGTCGTCGGGGACAAAGAGACCCAGTACTTC.

V is TRBV29-1 and J is TRBJ2-1, with D maybe TRBD1 (6 bases). The V gene's germline CDR1 is SQVTM and CDR2 ANQGSEA. The CDR3 is 14 amino acids. V was cut by 6 bases and J by 4 bases, with 16 bases left in between. The CDR3 DNA follows: TGCAGCGTCCGTCCCGGACAGCCTTACAATGAGCAGTTCTTC. Protein sequence: CSVRPGQPYNEQFF.

This chain connects TRBV13 to TRBJ1-1; D is ambiguous. V was clipped by 1 base and J by 0 bases, with 3 bases between them. There are 13 residues in the CDR3. Germline CDR1 is PRHDT and CDR2 is FYEKMQ (reference sequence). The CDR3 loop is CASSLDMNTEAFF. CDR3 DNA sequence: TGTGCCAGCAGCTTAGACATGAACACTGAAGCTTTCTTT.

This clone was observed a handful of times. The chain recombines TRBV10-3 with TRBJ2-7; unclear D gene. V dropped 5 bases and J dropped 5 bases, with 10 bases sitting between them. The CDR3 has 12 amino acids. Germline V lookup: CDR1 ENHRY, CDR2 SYGVKD. The chain's CDR3 is CAISHQDDEQYF. CDR3 bases: TGTGCCATCAGTCATCAGGACGACGAGCAGTACTTC.

The V gene is TRBV5-5, the J gene TRBJ2-1; perhaps TRBD2 as D (6 bases). Germline V gives CDR1 SGHKS, CDR2 YYEKEE (reference sequence). The CDR3 runs to 17 residues. V gave up 4 bases and J gave up 5 bases, with 22 bases separating them. In DNA form, the CDR3 reads TGTGCCAGCAGCCCAGGGACTGGACTTGGCAGAAACAATGAGCAGTTCTTC. It encodes CASSPGTGLGRNNEQFF.

The V call is TRBV5-1, the J call TRBJ2-4, with a tentative D call TRBD1 (6 bases). This CDR3 spans 13 amino acids. Trimming took off 5 bases at V and 8 bases at J, with 14 bases between the two ends. Germline CDR1 SGHRS, CDR2 YFSETQ. The CDR3 DNA reads as TGCGCCAGCAGTTTACAGGGTTCGGACATTCAGTACTTC. As protein: CASSLQGSDIQYF.

This chain uses TRBV27 with TRBJ1-4; 7 bases match TRBD1. The trim removed 5 bases at V and 4 bases at J, leaving 7 bases unmatched. Germline CDR1 MNHEY, CDR2 SMNVEV (reference sequence). The CDR3 sequence is 15 residues long. The CDR3 spells CASSLWGQLNEKLFF. The CDR3 DNA reads TGTGCCAGCAGTCTCTGGGGACAGCTTAATGAAAAACTGTTTTTT.

The gene calls are TRBV11-1 and TRBJ2-5, with D possibly TRBD2 on 5 matching bases. The V end lost 3 bases, the J end lost 0 bases, and 8 bases lay between the germline ends. The CDR3 loop spans 14 amino acids. Per germline, CDR1 SGHAT and CDR2 FQDESV (reference sequence). The CDR3 bases are TGTGCCAGCAGCTTGCGGGTGCACCAAGAGACCCAGTACTTC. Protein: CASSLRVHQETQYF.